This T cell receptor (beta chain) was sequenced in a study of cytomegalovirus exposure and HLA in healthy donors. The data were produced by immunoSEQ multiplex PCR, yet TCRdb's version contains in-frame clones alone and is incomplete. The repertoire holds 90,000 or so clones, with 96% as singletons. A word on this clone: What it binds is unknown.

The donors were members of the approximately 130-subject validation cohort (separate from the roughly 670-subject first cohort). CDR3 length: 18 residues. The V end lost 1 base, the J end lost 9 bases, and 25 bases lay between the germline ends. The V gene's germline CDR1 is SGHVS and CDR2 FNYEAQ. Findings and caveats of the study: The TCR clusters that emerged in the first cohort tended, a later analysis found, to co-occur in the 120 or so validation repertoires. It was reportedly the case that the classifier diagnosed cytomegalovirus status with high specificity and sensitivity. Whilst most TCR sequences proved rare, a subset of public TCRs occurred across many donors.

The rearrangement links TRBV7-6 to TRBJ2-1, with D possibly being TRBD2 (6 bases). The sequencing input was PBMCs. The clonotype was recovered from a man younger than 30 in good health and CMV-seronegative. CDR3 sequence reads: CASSLGGITLAGSGEQFF. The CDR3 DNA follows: TGTGCCAGCAGCTTAGGGGGTATAACACTAGCTGGGAGCGGTGAGCAGTTCTTC.